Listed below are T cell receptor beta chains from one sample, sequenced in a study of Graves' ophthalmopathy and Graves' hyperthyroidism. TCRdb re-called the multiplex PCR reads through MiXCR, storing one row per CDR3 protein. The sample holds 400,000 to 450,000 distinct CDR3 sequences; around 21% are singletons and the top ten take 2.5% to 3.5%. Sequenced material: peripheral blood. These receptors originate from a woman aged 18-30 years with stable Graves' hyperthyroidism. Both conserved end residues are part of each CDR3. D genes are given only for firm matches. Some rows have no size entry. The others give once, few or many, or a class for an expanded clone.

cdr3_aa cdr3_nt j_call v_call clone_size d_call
CASSLVRTDYGYTF TGTGCCAGCAGTTTGGTCCGGACAGACTATGGCTACACCTTC TRBJ1-2 TRBV28 NA NA
CATTTGNSNQPQHF TGTGCCACCACTACGGGAAATAGCAATCAGCCCCAGCATTTT TRBJ1-5 TRBV6-1 many NA
CASSLRQGARETQYF TGCGCCAGCAGCTTGCGTCAGGGGGCAAGAGAGACCCAGTACTTC TRBJ2-5 TRBV5-1 many TRBD1
CASSPEETTYTF TGTGCCAGCTCACCAGAAGAGACAACTTACACCTTC TRBJ1-2 TRBV18 many NA
CASSLWSGEYQETQYF TGTGCCAGCAGTTTATGGAGCGGAGAGTACCAAGAGACCCAGTACTTC TRBJ2-5 TRBV12-3/TRBV12-4 many NA
CSARDPNTGIQETQYF TGCAGTGCTAGAGACCCCAATACAGGGATACAAGAGACCCAGTACTTC TRBJ2-5 TRBV20-1 many NA
CASSFPLIGRTRYTTYNSPLHF TGTGCCAGCAGTTTCCCTCTAATCGGACGGACTAGATATACCACCTATAATTCACCCCTCCACTTT TRBJ1-6 TRBV28 NA NA
CASSTGAGEQYF TGCGCCAGTTCGACAGGGGCGGGCGAGCAGTACTTC TRBJ2-7 TRBV10-1 few TRBD1
CASSLGIGGQNQETQYF TGTGCCAGCAGCTTAGGAATTGGAGGGCAGAATCAAGAGACCCAGTACTTC TRBJ2-5 TRBV11-1 many NA
CSAQRAGWYTEAFF TGCAGTGCACAGAGGGCGGGTTGGTACACTGAAGCTTTCTTT TRBJ1-1 TRBV20-1 many NA
CASSLGGTGLVHTEAFF TGTGCCAGCAGCTTAGGTGGGACAGGGCTCGTTCACACTGAAGCTTTCTTT TRBJ1-1 TRBV7-9 many TRBD1
CASSSEPLNANTGELFF TGTGCCAGCAGCTCCGAACCCTTAAACGCGAACACCGGGGAGCTGTTTTTT TRBJ2-2 TRBV13 NA NA
CASSIWQGGQPQHF TGTGCCAGTAGTATTTGGCAGGGTGGTCAGCCCCAGCATTTT TRBJ1-5 TRBV19 many NA
CAIRASGYTGELFF TGTGCCATCAGAGCTAGCGGCTACACCGGGGAGCTGTTTTTT TRBJ2-2 TRBV10-3 NA TRBD2
CAWSVWTGDLILFTGELFF TGTGCCTGGAGTGTATGGACAGGGGACCTAATATTATTCACCGGGGAGCTGTTTTTT TRBJ2-2 TRBV30 NA TRBD1
CASSLGPNPSYEQYF TGTGCCAGCAGCTTAGGTCCTAATCCTTCCTACGAGCAGTACTTC TRBJ2-7 TRBV7-9 many NA
CSVEPGHTF TGCAGCGTTGAGCCGGGCCACACCTTC TRBJ1-2 TRBV29-1 NA NA
CASSLAAGTGKTQYF TGTGCCAGCAGCTTAGCGGCGGGAACAGGGAAGACCCAGTACTTC TRBJ2-5 TRBV11-2 many NA
CASSERPGTDTEAFF TGTGCCAGCAGTGAACGTCCGGGGACGGACACTGAAGCTTTCTTT TRBJ1-1 TRBV6-1 few NA
CASGPAPSSGNTIYF TGTGCTAGTGGTCCCGCCCCTTCTTCTGGAAACACCATATATTTT TRBJ1-3 TRBV12-5 NA NA
CSANPAGKETQYF TGCAGTGCTAATCCGGCAGGAAAAGAGACCCAGTACTTC TRBJ2-5 TRBV20-1 many NA
CASSLLDREAFF TGTGCCAGCAGTTTATTGGACAGGGAAGCTTTCTTT TRBJ1-1 TRBV28 many TRBD1
CASSFASAAYEQYF TGTGCCAGCAGCTTCGCTAGCGCGGCCTACGAGCAGTACTTC TRBJ2-7 TRBV7-2 many NA
CASSSSGGADTQYF TGTGCCAGCAGTTCGTCAGGGGGGGCAGATACGCAGTATTTT TRBJ2-3 TRBV2 few NA
CASSPSGRSNQPQHF TGTGCCAGCAGCCCGTCGGGACGAAGCAATCAGCCCCAGCATTTT TRBJ1-5 TRBV12-3/TRBV12-4 few NA
CSASRDGYTF TGCAGTGCTAGCCGGGATGGCTACACCTTC TRBJ1-2 TRBV20-1 NA NA
CASSIGLADQFRETQYF TGTGCCAGTAGTATCGGACTAGCGGACCAGTTTCGGGAGACCCAGTACTTC TRBJ2-5 TRBV19 many TRBD2
CAMGASGSPSTDTQYF TGTGCCATGGGGGCCAGCGGGAGCCCTAGCACAGATACGCAGTATTTT TRBJ2-3 TRBV10-3 many TRBD2
CASRLRVMNTEAFF TGTGCCAGCAGACTCAGGGTAATGAACACTGAAGCTTTCTTT TRBJ1-1 TRBV6-1 many NA
CASSGGTRFQPQHF TGTGCCAGCAGTGGAGGGACCAGATTCCAGCCCCAGCATTTT TRBJ1-5 TRBV2 many NA
CASSLVRAYGYTF TGTGCCAGCAGTTTAGTCAGGGCCTATGGCTACACCTTC TRBJ1-2 TRBV12-3/TRBV12-4 NA NA
CASSLEGHSGTEAFF TGTGCCAGCAGTTTAGAGGGACACTCGGGTACTGAAGCTTTCTTT TRBJ1-1 TRBV12-3/TRBV12-4 many NA
CASSLLTAYGYTF TGTGCCAGCAGTTTACTGACAGCTTATGGCTACACCTTC TRBJ1-2 TRBV12-3/TRBV12-4 many NA
CASSLLSDQPQHF TGCGCCAGCAGCTTGTTGAGCGATCAGCCCCAGCATTTT TRBJ1-5 TRBV5-1 few NA
CASSSTQAEGAGTQYF TGTGCCAGCAGCTCCACCCAGGCGGAGGGGGCCGGGACCCAGTACTTC TRBJ2-5 TRBV7-8 once NA
CASRGNMNTEAFF TGCGCCAGCAGGGGAAACATGAACACTGAAGCTTTCTTT TRBJ1-1 TRBV10-1 few NA
CASSGTRDGYTF TGTGCCAGCAGTGGCACACGGGATGGCTACACCTTC TRBJ1-2 TRBV6-1 many NA
CASSGLAEETQYF TGTGCCAGCAGTGGACTAGCGGAAGAGACCCAGTACTTC TRBJ2-5 TRBV2 many TRBD2
CASSPAAGGYQPQHF TGCGCCAGCAGCCCCGCCGCAGGGGGCTATCAGCCCCAGCATTTT TRBJ1-5 TRBV5-1 NA TRBD1
CASSIRLTIYF TGTGCCAGTAGTATTCGTCTCACCATATATTTT TRBJ1-3 TRBV19 many NA
CASSPFGGGAGTQYF TGTGCCAGCAGTCCCTTCGGGGGGGGCGCGGGGACCCAGTACTTC TRBJ2-5 TRBV28 many TRBD2
CASSLVGRSKTGELFF TGTGCCAGCAGCTTAGTTGGCAGGAGTAAAACCGGGGAGCTGTTTTTT TRBJ2-2 TRBV13 NA NA
CASTPAGLGNQPQHF TGTGCCAGCACCCCGGCGGGGTTGGGCAATCAGCCCCAGCATTTT TRBJ1-5 TRBV28 NA NA
CASSLPSGRDTGELFF TGCGCCAGCAGCTTGCCTAGCGGGAGGGACACCGGGGAGCTGTTTTTT TRBJ2-2 TRBV5-1 many TRBD2
CASNSAGNEKLFF TGTGCCAGTAACTCCGCGGGGAATGAAAAACTGTTTTTT TRBJ1-4 TRBV19 few NA
CASSNQGNQPQHF TGTGCCAGCAGTAATCAGGGGAATCAGCCCCAGCATTTT TRBJ1-5 TRBV12-3/TRBV12-4 many NA
CASSYLGWGSVVDEAFF TGTGCCAGCAGTTATCTCGGTTGGGGTTCGGTGGTTGATGAAGCTTTCTTT TRBJ1-1 TRBV6-2/TRBV6-3 NA NA
CASSPPLREGLTGELFF TGTGCCAGCAGCCCCCCCTTGCGGGAGGGTCTCACCGGGGAGCTGTTTTTT TRBJ2-2 TRBV11-1 NA TRBD2